These 14 T cell receptor beta chains were all obtained from the same sample, sequenced in a study of shared clonotypes between healthy human individuals (dated by TCRdb to about 2020). Preparation of the library involved the immunoSEQ multiplex PCR assay. TCRdb holds this immuneACCESS table with in-frame rearrangements only. Some clones are missing; in checked studies, unresolved V genes explain under half, and the rest has no known cause. The sample yields some 600,000 clones; approximately 96% were counted once. Jointly, the top ten make up 0.11% of the sample. CD8 naive samples were CD45RO-negative cells positively selected for CCR7, giving a CD45RA+CCR7+ population that excluded TemRA cells. The sequenced sample was naive CD8+ T cells sorted from blood. What this sample's cell subset or site label stands for: CD45RA+CCR7+. The receptor source for this set is a woman aged 25-40 years in good health.

This chain links TRBV11-2 with TRBJ2-7; a possible D gene is TRBD2 (6 bases). Looked up from germline, CDR1 is SGHAT and CDR2 is FQNNGV. The CDR3 loop spans 14 amino acids. Trimming cost V 4 bases and J 2 bases, with 12 bases left between them. This chain's CDR3 is CASSSLADAYEQYF. As DNA, the CDR3 is TGTGCCAGCAGCTCTTTAGCGGATGCCTACGAGCAGTACTTC.

The rearrangement links TRBV29-1 to TRBJ1-1; D gene ambiguous. Looked up from germline, CDR1 is SQVTM and CDR2 is ANQGSEA. V lost 5 bases and J lost 4, with 11 bases in between. The CDR3 extends over 12 amino acids. The DNA of the CDR3 is TGCAGCGTTAGTCCTGCGGGCACTGAAGCTTTCTTT. Translation gives CSVSPAGTEAFF.

The V gene is TRBV28, the J gene TRBJ1-6, with 10 nucleotides matching TRBD1. V lost 5 bases and J lost 8; bases outside the gene matches: 9. This CDR3 is 16 amino acids long. Germline V gene sequence: CDR1 MDHEN, CDR2 SYDVKM. This CDR3 reads CASSPPDRGPHSPLHF. CDR3 nucleotides: TGTGCCAGCAGTCCCCCTGACAGGGGGCCGCATTCACCCCTCCACTTT.

V is TRBV27 and J is TRBJ2-3; no clear D. CDR1 and CDR2 from the germline V gene are MNHEY and SMNVEV (reference sequence). The V and J ends lost 2 bases and 2 bases respectively, with 14 bases between them. This CDR3 comprises 16 residues. The chain's CDR3 is CASSLRPWVDTDTQYF. The CDR3 bases are TGTGCCAGCAGTTTAAGGCCGTGGGTAGACACAGATACGCAGTATTTT.

This rearrangement joins TRBV4-1 to TRBJ1-5; 7 positions match TRBD1. The germline CDR1 and CDR2 sequences are MGHRA and YSYEKL. The CDR3 is 15 amino acids. Unmatched junction bases numbered 6, after V lost 1 base and J lost 6 bases. CDR3 loop: CASSQGQGVSQPQHF. DNA for the CDR3: TGCGCCAGCAGCCAAGGACAGGGCGTAAGTCAGCCCCAGCATTTT.

The V gene is TRBV2, the J gene TRBJ2-5, with D possibly being TRBD2 (8 bases). The DNA end favors TRBJ2-7, so the J call may be wrong. Looked up from germline, CDR1 is SNHLY and CDR2 is FYNNEI. The CDR3 is 15 residues long. CDR3 nucleotide sequence: TGTGCCAGCAGTGAAGTTAGCGGGACAGCCTACGAGCAGTACTTC. Translation: CASSEVSGTAYEQYF.

The V gene is TRBV4-1, the J gene TRBJ2-7, with TRBD1 matching 9 bases. Germline V gene data show CDR1 as MGHRA and CDR2 as YSYEKL. J lost 5 bases, V lost 1 base, and 6 bases had no gene match. The CDR3 loop spans 15 amino acids. This chain's CDR3 is CASSQVGTGTHEQYF. The DNA of the CDR3 is TGCGCCAGCAGCCAAGTAGGGACAGGGACCCACGAGCAGTACTTC.

The chain employs TRBV27 and TRBJ2-1, with D possibly being TRBD1 or TRBD2 (5 bases each). V lost 8 bases, J lost 7 bases, and 18 bases lay in between. Germline V CDR1 and CDR2: MNHEY, SMNVEV (reference sequence). This CDR3 comprises 14 residues. This CDR3 is CASGPQGELNEQFF. CDR3 DNA sequence: TGTGCCAGCGGGCCGCAAGGGGAGCTAAATGAGCAGTTCTTC.

The chain combines TRBV28 with TRBJ2-1; 9 bases agree with TRBD2. Germline V CDR1 and CDR2: MDHEN, SYDVKM. This CDR3 spans 14 amino acids. With V trimmed by 7 bases and J by 8 bases, 9 bases remained unmatched. The CDR3 coding sequence is TGTGCCAGCAACCCTGGACTAGCGCGGTATGAGCAGTTCTTC. This encodes CASNPGLARYEQFF. The full variable domain, in which reference TRBV28 and TRBJ2-1 provide the parts outside the CDR3, is DVKVTQSSRYLVKRTGEKVFLECVQDMDHENMFWYRQDPGLGLRLIYFSYDVKMKEKGDIPEGYSVSREKKERFSLILESASTNQTSMYLCASNPGLARYEQFFGPGTRLTVL.

J is TRBJ2-7 and V is TRBV28; D not certain. V lost 5 bases and J 5 bases, leaving 16 bases between the germline ends. Germline CDR1 and CDR2: MDHEN and SYDVKM. The CDR3 is 14 residues long. The CDR3 is CASSQPSGPDEQYF. In DNA, the CDR3 is TGTGCCAGCAGTCAACCGTCCGGGCCGGACGAGCAGTACTTC.

This chain links TRBV6-1 with TRBJ2-1; D unresolved. The CDR3 length is 11 residues. The germline gives CDR1 MNHNS, CDR2 SASEGT. Trimming took 7 bases from V and 6 from J, leaving 7 bases between them. CDR3: CASTQRNEQFF. The CDR3 DNA reads TGTGCCAGCACTCAGCGCAATGAGCAGTTCTTC.

The rearrangement links TRBV2 to TRBJ2-1, with D perhaps TRBD1 or TRBD2 (5 bases each). The CDR3 has 18 residues. V was cut by 6 bases and J by 0 bases, with 21 bases left in between. Looked up from germline, CDR1 is SNHLY and CDR2 is FYNNEI. CDR3: CASRDFVVPGPSYNEQFF. CDR3 nucleotides: TGTGCCAGCAGGGACTTCGTCGTCCCGGGGCCCTCCTACAATGAGCAGTTCTTC.

V usage is TRBV6-1 and J usage is TRBJ2-7; no reliable D call. Germline V gives CDR1 MNHNS, CDR2 SASEGT. The V end was cut by 2 bases, the J end by 2 bases, with 7 bases between. The CDR3 consists of 13 residues. The CDR3 reads CASSELGTYEQYF. The CDR3 DNA reads TGTGCCAGCAGTGAACTGGGTACCTACGAGCAGTACTTC.

This clone was counted once. The rearrangement links TRBV27 to TRBJ1-1, with a tentative D call TRBD1 (6 bases). CDR3 length: 16 amino acids. CDR1 is MNHEY, CDR2 SMNVEV, per germline (reference sequence). Trimming pared 6 bases from V and 0 bases from J, leaving 17 bases between. CDR3 in amino acids: CASRLIQGIMNTEAFF. The CDR3 region has the DNA TGTGCCAGCAGATTGATTCAGGGGATAATGAACACTGAAGCTTTCTTT.